What follows are 17 T cell receptor beta chains derived from one specimen sequenced in a study of T cell responses to AZD1222 COVID-19 vaccine. The method was immunoSEQ multiplex PCR; TCRdb's version includes in-frame clones alone and lacks a portion of them. The sample has 150,000 or so clones; roughly 87% are singletons. Source: peripheral blood, taken on day 0 of AZD1222 vaccination. These receptors originate from an adult in good health.

V and J are TRBV12-5 and TRBJ2-1; D gene uncertain. The CDR3 is made up of 17 amino acids. Germline values: CDR1 LGHNT, CDR2 FRNRAP. Trimming left V 0 bases short and J 6 bases short, with 18 bases between. Here the CDR3 DNA reads TGTGCTAGTGGTTTGGTAGTTTCCCGTAGAAGCCTCAATGAGCAGTTCTTC. Its protein is CASGLVVSRRSLNEQFF.

The chain combines TRBV20-1 with TRBJ1-5; 11 nucleotides match TRBD1. This CDR3 contains 17 residues. CDR1 and CDR2 from the germline V gene are DFQATT and SNEGSKA (reference sequence). V lost 3 bases and J lost 4; bases outside the gene matches: 11. DNA of the CDR3: TGCAGTGCTAGTTTGGACAGGGGGCTATCTTTGAATCAGCCCCAGCATTTT. Its protein is CSASLDRGLSLNQPQHF.

This clone has at least ten counts. V and J are TRBV7-2 and TRBJ2-5, with D perhaps matching TRBD1 or TRBD2 (7 bases each). The V gene's germline CDR1 is SGHTA and CDR2 FQGNSA. Trimming shortened V by 3 bases and J by 5 bases, and 16 bases separated the two germline ends. This CDR3 contains 15 residues. This CDR3 is CASSFTGAGGETQYF. The CDR3 DNA sequence: TGTGCCAGCAGCTTTACAGGGGCCGGGGGGGAGACCCAGTACTTC.

V gene TRBV2 combines with J gene TRBJ1-4; 10 nucleotides match TRBD1. V lost 6 bases, J lost 1 base, and 2 bases stayed unmatched. The CDR3 totals 15 residues. Looked up from germline, CDR1 is SNHLY and CDR2 is FYNNEI. CDR3 nucleotide sequence: TGTGCCAGCAGCGGACAGGGGGGAACTAATGAAAAACTGTTTTTT. Translating it yields CASSGQGGTNEKLFF.

This chain joins TRBV7-2 and TRBJ1-1; TRBD1 agrees at 9 bases. V lost 4 bases and J lost 2; bases outside the gene matches: 5. CDR1 and CDR2 from the germline V gene are SGHTA and FQGNSA. The CDR3 covers 15 residues. The CDR3 protein is CASSSQGAYNTEAFF. The DNA of the CDR3 is TGTGCCAGCAGCTCACAGGGGGCATATAACACTGAAGCTTTCTTT.

As for this clone: Germline is not matched at one junction end, which may reflect a read error. This chain connects TRBV15 to TRBJ1-5; possible D gene TRBD1, 5 bases. The CDR3 extends over 14 amino acids. The germline gives CDR1 LNHNV, CDR2 YYDKDF (reference sequence). CDR3 residues: CATSRAGSNQPQHF. The CDR3 DNA reads as TGTGCCACCAGCAGAGCAGGGAGCAACCAGCCCCAGCATTTT.

The chain joins TRBV2 to TRBJ2-1; 8 nucleotides align to TRBD2. The CDR3 loop spans 13 amino acids. The V segment lost 10 bases and the J segment 13 bases; nucleotides outside the gene matches: 15. Germline V gene lookup returns CDR1 SNHLY and CDR2 FYNNEI. The CDR3 region is CATGLAPRSRQFF. Written as DNA, the CDR3 is TGTGCCACAGGACTAGCACCAAGGAGCCGACAGTTCTTC.

As for this clone: One junction end disagrees with the germline gene, perhaps due to a read error. The J gene is TRBJ2-3, the V gene TRBV4-1, with D possibly matching TRBD2 (7 bases). Germline V gives CDR1 MGHRA, CDR2 YSYEKL. The CDR3 spans 17 residues. This CDR3 reads CASSSEVLRGQTGTQYF. CDR3 nucleotides: TGCGCCAGCAGCTCTGAGGTCTTGCGGGGGCAGACAGGTACGCAGTATTTT.

The V and J genes are TRBV7-3 and TRBJ1-2, with a tentative D call TRBD1 (6 bases). The CDR3 runs 13 residues. Trimming shortened V by 5 bases and J by 5 bases, and 12 bases separated the two germline ends. Germline loops: CDR1 SGHTA, CDR2 FQGTGA. The DNA of the CDR3 is TGTGCCAGCAGCCCTGGTGGACAGTATGGCTACACCTTC. Its protein is CASSPGGQYGYTF.

This rearrangement joins TRBV2 to TRBJ2-2; no clear D. There are 13 residues in the CDR3. V lost 5 bases, J lost 4 bases, and 8 bases lay in between. Per the germline V gene, CDR1 is SNHLY and CDR2 is FYNNEI. DNA of the CDR3: TGTGCCAGCAGTTCTGGACCCACCGGGGAGCTGTTTTTT. Translation gives CASSSGPTGELFF.

The V and J genes are TRBV3-1 (or the pseudogene TRBV3-2) and TRBJ2-3; 7 bases fit TRBD2. Trimming cost V 0 bases and J 4 bases; bases outside gene matches: 7. In germline, CDR1 is LGHDT, CDR2 YNNKEL (reference sequence). The CDR3 runs to 16 residues. The CDR3: CASSQETSCVADTQYF. DNA for the CDR3: TGTGCCAGCAGCCAAGAGACTAGCTGTGTGGCAGATACGCAGTATTTT.

The chain joins TRBV7-8 to TRBJ2-7; 8 bases line up with TRBD1. V dropped 5 bases and J dropped 2; count of bases not matched to a gene: 5. Germline loops: CDR1 SGHVS, CDR2 FQNEAQ. CDR3 size: 14 residues. This CDR3 is CASSDWTGTYEQYF. The DNA of the CDR3 is TGTGCCAGCAGCGATTGGACAGGGACCTACGAGCAGTACTTC.

In its sample, this clone was seen a few times. The V and J genes are TRBV28 and TRBJ1-2, with 11 bases matching TRBD1. CDR1 is MDHEN and CDR2 is SYDVKM in the germline V gene. Germline trimming cut 1 base from V and 1 base from J; bases unmatched to any gene: 2. The CDR3 is 16 amino acids. The CDR3 DNA reads TGTGCCAGCAGTTTATCCGGGACAGGGGGTAACTATGGCTACACCTTC. Residues: CASSLSGTGGNYGYTF.

The chain joins TRBV18 to TRBJ1-5; D possibly corresponds to TRBD1 (5 bases). V was clipped by 3 bases and J by 7 bases, with 10 bases between them. The germline V gene has CDR1 KGHSH and CDR2 LQKENI. This CDR3 has 13 residues. The CDR3 DNA is TGTGCCAGCTCACCCGGGACCATCCAGCCCCAGCATTTT. Its protein product is CASSPGTIQPQHF.

This chain joins TRBV9 and TRBJ1-1; the D is unclear. Germline-derived CDR1 and CDR2 are SGDLS and YYNGEE. The V end was cut by 2 bases, the J end by 9 bases, with 17 bases between. CDR3 length equals 14 residues. The CDR3 reads CASSVGIGTDKAFF. Here the CDR3 DNA reads TGTGCCAGCAGCGTGGGGATTGGAACAGATAAAGCTTTCTTT. Variable domain in full (rest from reference TRBV9 and TRBJ1-1): DSGVTQTPKHLITATGQRVTLRCSPRSGDLSVYWYQQSLDQGLQFLIQYYNGEERAKGNILERFSAQQFPDLHSELNLSSLELGDSALYFCASSVGIGTDKAFFGQGTRLTVV.

This clone appeared a few times. This sequence joins TRBV6-4 and TRBJ2-3; D is unresolved. V shed 5 bases and J shed 2 bases, with 11 bases lying between them. The V gene's germline CDR1 is MRHNA and CDR2 SNTAGT. The CDR3 totals 14 residues. The CDR3 sequence is CASSPDGITDTQYF. The DNA for the CDR3 is TGTGCCAGCAGTCCCGACGGAATCACAGATACGCAGTATTTT.

This clone was observed a single time. The gene calls are TRBV2 and TRBJ1-1; TRBD1 matches at 7 bases. The length of the CDR3 is 15 residues. CDR1 and CDR2 from the germline V gene are SNHLY and FYNNEI. Trimming cost V 6 bases and J 9 bases; bases outside gene matches: 16. CDR3 DNA: TGTGCCAGCAGGTCTTTTTTATATATGACAGGGCAAGCTTTCTTT. This translates into CASRSFLYMTGQAFF.